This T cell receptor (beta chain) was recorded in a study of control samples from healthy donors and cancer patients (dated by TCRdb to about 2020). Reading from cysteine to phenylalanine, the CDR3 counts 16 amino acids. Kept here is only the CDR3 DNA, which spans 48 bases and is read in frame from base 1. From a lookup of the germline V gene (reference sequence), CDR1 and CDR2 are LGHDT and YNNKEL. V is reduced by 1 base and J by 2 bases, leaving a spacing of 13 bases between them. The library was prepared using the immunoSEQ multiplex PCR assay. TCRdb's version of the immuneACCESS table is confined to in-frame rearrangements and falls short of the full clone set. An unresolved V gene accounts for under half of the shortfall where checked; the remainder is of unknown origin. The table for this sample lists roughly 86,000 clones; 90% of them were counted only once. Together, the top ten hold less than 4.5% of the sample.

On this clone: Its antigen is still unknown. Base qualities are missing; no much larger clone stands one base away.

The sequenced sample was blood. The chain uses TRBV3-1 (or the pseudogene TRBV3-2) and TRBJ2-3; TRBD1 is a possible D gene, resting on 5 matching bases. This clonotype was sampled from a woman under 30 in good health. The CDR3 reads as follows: CASSQGWGRVTDTQYF. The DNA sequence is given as TGTGCCAGCAGCCAAGGTTGGGGCAGGGTCACAGATACGCAGTATTTT.